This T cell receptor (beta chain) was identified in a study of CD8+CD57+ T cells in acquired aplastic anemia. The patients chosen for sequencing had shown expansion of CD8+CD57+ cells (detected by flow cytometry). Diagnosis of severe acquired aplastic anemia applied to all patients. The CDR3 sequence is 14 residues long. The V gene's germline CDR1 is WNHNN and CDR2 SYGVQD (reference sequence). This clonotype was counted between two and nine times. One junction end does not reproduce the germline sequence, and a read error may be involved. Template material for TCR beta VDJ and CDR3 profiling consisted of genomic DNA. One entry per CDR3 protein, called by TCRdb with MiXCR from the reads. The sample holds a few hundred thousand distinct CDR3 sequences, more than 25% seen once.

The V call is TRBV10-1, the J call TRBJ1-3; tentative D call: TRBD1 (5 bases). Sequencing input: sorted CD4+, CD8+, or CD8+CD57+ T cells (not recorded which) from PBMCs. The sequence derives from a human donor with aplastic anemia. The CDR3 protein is CAMGGGGSGNTIYF. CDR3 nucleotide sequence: TGTGCCATGGGGGGGGGAGGCTCTGGAAACACCATATATTTT.